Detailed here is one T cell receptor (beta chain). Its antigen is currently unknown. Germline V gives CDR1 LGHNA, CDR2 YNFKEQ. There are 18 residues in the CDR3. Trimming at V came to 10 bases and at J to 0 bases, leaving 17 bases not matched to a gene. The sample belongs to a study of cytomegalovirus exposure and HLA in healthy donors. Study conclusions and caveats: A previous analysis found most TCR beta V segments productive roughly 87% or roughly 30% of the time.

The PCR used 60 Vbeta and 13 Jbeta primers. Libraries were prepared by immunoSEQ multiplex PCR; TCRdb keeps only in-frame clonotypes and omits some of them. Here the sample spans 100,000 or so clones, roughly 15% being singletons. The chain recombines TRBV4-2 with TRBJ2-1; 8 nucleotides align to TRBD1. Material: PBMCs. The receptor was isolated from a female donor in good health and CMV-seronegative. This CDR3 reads CATRGQGGIRGSYNEQFF. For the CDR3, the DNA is TGTGCCACCAGAGGACAGGGAGGAATCAGGGGCTCCTACAATGAGCAGTTCTTC.